This T cell receptor (beta chain) was found in a study of naive and memory T cell subsets. Overall study findings and caveats: Naive repertoires, especially CD8, held a few larger clonotypes, possibly memory cells re-expressing CD45RA.

An equimolar mix of two oligonucleotides served as the beta constant-region primer for TRBC1 and TRBC2. Nested alpha and beta constant-region primers with the SP2 primer drove four PCR rounds on ligated cDNA. The cDNA 3' end received a ligated single-stranded oligonucleotide carrying the SP2 primer and a 12-nucleotide UMI. Each CDR3 protein is one row after TCRdb ran MiXCR on the UMI-ligation and nested PCR reads. The data contain tens of thousands of distinct CDR3 sequences, 10% to 12% of them singletons. The CDR3 has 12 amino acids. V lost 6 bases and J lost 1, with 5 bases in between. Germline V gene lookup returns CDR1 MNHNS and CDR2 SASEGT. Notes on this clonotype: Its specificity is unknown.

Overnight CMV lysate stimulation of fresh PBMCs defined donor CMV status by CD4+ IFNgamma. Four subsets defined by CD45RA and CD27 were sorted after CD3, CD4, CD8 and live/dead staining. The chain links TRBV6-1 to TRBJ2-3; no clear D. The clonotype originates from a human donor in good health. The sample consisted of naive CD4+ T cells from blood. The CDR3 reads CASRPGTDTQYF. CDR3 DNA: TGTGCCAGCAGACCTGGCACAGATACGCAGTATTTT.